This T cell receptor (beta chain) is from a study of T cell repertoires in cytomegalovirus infection. The wider study: Signatures in public TCR beta sequences pointed to both CMV infection and matching HLA type. Study results and caveats: The ex vivo response showed dominance by HLA-C-restricted CMV-specific TCR beta clonotypes.

This clonotype was seen a few times. Its antigen is currently unknown. The germline V and J ends were trimmed by 4 bases and 4 bases, with 17 bases remaining between them. The CDR3 loop spans 14 amino acids. The germline V gene has CDR1 SQVTM and CDR2 ANQGSEA. In TCRdb, the reads were re-called with MiXCR into one record per CDR3 protein. Of roughly 600,000 distinct CDR3 sequences listed, around 24% are singletons. The chain recombines TRBV29-1 with TRBJ2-7; D is unresolved. The sequencing input was CD8+ T cells from PBMCs. This receptor was identified in a human donor in good health (CMV status not recorded). Some clones in this sample may be carry-over from other donors' samples. The CDR3 sequence is CSVVSQTLGYEQYF. The CDR3 DNA reads as TGCAGCGTTGTTTCACAGACCCTAGGTTACGAGCAGTACTTC.